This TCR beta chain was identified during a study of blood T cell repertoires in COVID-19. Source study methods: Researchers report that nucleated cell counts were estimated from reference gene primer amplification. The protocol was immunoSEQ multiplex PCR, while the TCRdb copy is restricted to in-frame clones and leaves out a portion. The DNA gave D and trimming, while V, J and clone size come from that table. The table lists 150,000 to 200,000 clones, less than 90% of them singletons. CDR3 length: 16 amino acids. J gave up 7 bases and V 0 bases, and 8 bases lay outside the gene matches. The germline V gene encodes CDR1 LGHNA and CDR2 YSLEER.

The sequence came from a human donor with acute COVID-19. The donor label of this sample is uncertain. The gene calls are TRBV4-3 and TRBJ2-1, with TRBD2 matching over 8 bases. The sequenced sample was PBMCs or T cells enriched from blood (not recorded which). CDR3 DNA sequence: TGCGCCAGCAGCCAAGATTACAAGCGGGGGTTAAATGAGCAGTTCTTC. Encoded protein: CASSQDYKRGLNEQFF.